Listed below are T cell receptor beta chains from one sample, sequenced in a study of T cell responses to AZD1222 COVID-19 vaccine. Libraries were prepared by immunoSEQ multiplex PCR; TCRdb keeps only in-frame clonotypes and omits some of them. The table has some 150,000 clones, roughly 88% seen once; the top ten hold roughly 3.5%. Source: peripheral blood, taken on day 0 of MenACWY control vaccination. These receptors were taken from an adult in good health. Both conserved end residues are part of each CDR3. The D gene is left open where the match is weak. The size entry is marked missing in some rows and otherwise reads once, few, many or a size class.

>TRBJ1-1|TRBV5-1|few|TRBD1
CASSLQGAQNTEAFF
TGCGCCAGCAGTTTGCAGGGGGCGCAGAACACTGAAGCTTTCTTT
>TRBJ1-2|TRBV6-1|.|.
CASSIPPPTNYGYTF
TGTGCCAGCAGTATCCCCCCACCAACTAACTATGGCTACACCTTC
>TRBJ2-5|TRBV7-2|.|TRBD2
CASSRSGGGETQYF
TGTGCCAGCAGCCGGAGCGGGGGAGGCGAGACCCAGTACTTC
>TRBJ2-3|TRBV5-6|.|TRBD2
CASSVTSGGSEYF
TGTGCCAGCAGCGTGACTAGCGGGGGGTCGGAGTATTTT
>TRBJ2-7|TRBV16|.|TRBD1
CASSQSPQGGYEQYF
TGTGCCAGCAGCCAATCGCCACAGGGGGGCTACGAGCAGTACTTC
>TRBJ2-2|TRBV7-2|.|.
CASSLGRGSNTGELFF
TGTGCCAGCAGCTTAGGTAGGGGATCGAACACCGGGGAGCTGTTTTTT
>TRBJ1-4|TRBV6-5|.|.
CASSYRPNEKLFF
TGTGCCAGCAGTTATAGGCCTAATGAAAAACTGTTTTTT
>TRBJ1-1|TRBV5-1|once|.
CASSLDGLGALNTEAFF
TGCGCCAGCAGCTTGGACGGGCTGGGGGCTTTGAACACTGAAGCTTTCTTT
>TRBJ2-7|TRBV2|.|.
CASSEGWVQYF
TGTGCCAGCAGTGAAGGCTGGGTGCAGTACTTC
>TRBJ1-3|TRBV7-2|.|.
CASSLVASSGNTIYF
TGTGCCAGCAGCTTAGTGGCAAGCTCTGGAAACACCATATATTTT
>TRBJ1-5|TRBV11-3|.|.
CASSPQPGDPQHF
TGTGCCAGCAGCCCGCAACCTGGAGATCCCCAGCATTTT
>TRBJ2-5|TRBV4-1|.|TRBD2
CASSQEGTSGAQETQYF
TGCGCCAGCAGCCAAGAAGGGACTAGCGGGGCCCAAGAGACCCAGTACTTC
>TRBJ1-1|TRBV6-5|.|.
CASSYGLTNTEAFF
TGTGCCAGCAGTTACGGGCTGACGAACACTGAAGCTTTCTTT
>TRBJ2-1|TRBV7-3|.|.
CASSQQVSSYNEQFF
TGTGCCAGCAGCCAACAGGTGAGCTCCTACAATGAGCAGTTCTTC
>TRBJ2-7|TRBV3-1/TRBV3-2|.|.
CASSQVGRDPLQYF
TGTGCCAGCAGCCAAGTAGGTCGTGATCCATTACAGTACTTC
>TRBJ2-5|TRBV7-9|.|TRBD1
CASSSGGQGNKETQYF
TGTGCCAGCAGCTCCGGGGGACAGGGGAATAAAGAGACCCAGTACTTC
>TRBJ2-7|TRBV18|.|TRBD1
CASSRDRAYEQYF
TGTGCCAGCTCCAGGGACAGGGCCTACGAGCAGTACTTC
>TRBJ2-1|TRBV10-3|few|.
CAISESMGWEQFF
TGTGCCATCAGTGAGTCTATGGGGTGGGAGCAGTTCTTC
>TRBJ1-2|TRBV4-1|.|TRBD1
CASSQWDRVYYGYTF
TGCGCCAGCAGCCAATGGGACAGGGTTTACTATGGCTACACCTTC
>TRBJ1-2|TRBV19|.|TRBD1
CASHRGGGYTF
TGTGCCAGCCACAGGGGCGGCGGCTACACCTTC
>TRBJ1-6|TRBV7-8|.|.
CASSLPRISGRSSYNSPLHF
TGTGCCAGCAGCTTACCGCGGATCTCCGGACGGAGCTCCTATAATTCACCCCTCCACTTT
>TRBJ2-1|TRBV21-1|.|.
CASSKLARLQFGQFF
TGTGCCAGCAGCAAACTAGCGCGGCTACAATTTGGGCAGTTCTTC
>TRBJ2-1|TRBV7-9|.|TRBD2
CASSSESGRAYNEQFF
TGTGCCAGCAGCTCAGAGAGCGGGAGGGCCTACAATGAGCAGTTCTTC
>TRBJ2-1|TRBV12-3/TRBV12-4|.|.
CASRSSWNEQFF
TGTGCCAGCAGGTCGAGTTGGAATGAGCAGTTCTTC
>TRBJ2-3|TRBV7-2|once|.
CASSRGGVRNTQYF
TGTGCCAGCAGCCGGGGCGGAGTTAGAAATACGCAGTATTTT
>TRBJ1-1|TRBV9|.|.
CASSVRDTSMNTEAFF
TGTGCCAGCAGCGTACGGGACACCAGTATGAACACTGAAGCTTTCTTT
>TRBJ2-1|TRBV5-1|.|TRBD2
CASSLGGLANEQFF
TGCGCCAGCAGCTTGGGAGGACTAGCGAATGAGCAGTTCTTC
>TRBJ2-7|TRBV29-1|.|.
CSVARGYEQYF
TGCAGCGTTGCCAGGGGCTACGAGCAGTACTTC
>TRBJ1-1|TRBV11-3|.|TRBD1
CASSRDRKSTEAFF
TGTGCCAGCAGCCGGGACAGAAAAAGCACTGAAGCTTTCTTT
>TRBJ2-2|TRBV10-3|.|TRBD2
CAIRSTSGGASTGELFF
TGTGCCATCAGGTCAACTAGCGGGGGGGCGAGCACCGGGGAGCTGTTTTTT
>TRBJ2-5|TRBV4-1|.|TRBD2
CASRAGSGGQETQYF
TGCGCCAGCAGGGCTGGTAGCGGGGGTCAAGAGACCCAGTACTTC
>TRBJ1-2|TRBV2|.|TRBD1
CASSETDRDYGYTF
TGTGCCAGCAGTGAAACGGACAGGGACTATGGCTACACCTTC
>TRBJ2-1|TRBV24-1|.|.
CATGTGSSYNEQFF
TGTGCCACCGGAACAGGGAGCTCCTACAATGAGCAGTTCTTC
>TRBJ1-2|TRBV11-2|.|TRBD1
CASSSGQGYGYTF
TGTGCCAGCAGCTCCGGACAGGGCTATGGCTACACCTTC
>TRBJ2-1|TRBV3-1/TRBV3-2|.|.
CASSQVRSSYNEQFF
TGTGCCAGCAGCCAAGTTAGAAGCTCCTACAATGAGCAGTTCTTC
>TRBJ1-5|TRBV29-1|.|.
CSVSRAGQPQHF
TGCAGCGTTAGCAGGGCGGGTCAGCCCCAGCATTTT
>TRBJ1-1|TRBV7-2|.|.
CASSLYRVEAFF
TGTGCCAGCAGCTTATACAGGGTTGAAGCTTTCTTT
>TRBJ2-3|TRBV21-1|.|.
CASSKSQIGGLTSTDTQYF
TGTGCCAGCAGCAAATCCCAGATCGGGGGCTTGACTAGCACAGATACGCAGTATTTT
>TRBJ2-7|TRBV2|.|TRBD2
CAGNLAGGSYEQYF
TGTGCCGGGAACTTAGCGGGAGGGTCCTACGAGCAGTACTTC
>TRBJ2-7|TRBV29-1|.|.
CSVVGADSYEQYF
TGCAGCGTTGTGGGCGCAGATTCCTACGAGCAGTACTTC
>TRBJ2-5|TRBV12-3/TRBV12-4|.|.
CASSLAGVETQYF
TGTGCCAGCAGTTTAGCGGGGGTCGAGACCCAGTACTTC
>TRBJ2-3|TRBV18|.|.
CASSPASPWTDTQYF
TGTGCCAGCTCCCCCGCCTCGCCTTGGACAGATACGCAGTATTTT
>TRBJ1-4|TRBV7-9|.|.
CASSLGQLDPGREKLFF
TGTGCCAGCAGCTTAGGCCAGTTGGACCCAGGGCGGGAAAAACTGTTTTTT
>TRBJ1-1|TRBV6-2/TRBV6-3|.|.
CASSPSGEGTEAFF
TGTGCCAGCAGCCCATCGGGAGAGGGCACTGAAGCTTTCTTT
>TRBJ2-7|TRBV30|.|.
CAWSVLAGPEQYF
TGTGCCTGGAGTGTACTCGCGGGACCCGAGCAGTACTTC
>TRBJ1-1|TRBV7-2|.|.
CASSSGRGAFF
TGTGCCAGCAGTTCCGGGAGGGGAGCTTTCTTT
>TRBJ2-1|TRBV6-2/TRBV6-3|once|.
CASSFINEQFF
TGTGCCAGCAGTTTTATCAATGAGCAGTTCTTC
>TRBJ2-7|TRBV29-1|.|.
CSVLDSVLYEQYF
TGCAGCGTTTTGGACAGCGTACTCTACGAGCAGTACTTC
>TRBJ2-5|TRBV2|.|.
CASSEIETQYF
TGTGCCAGCAGTGAAATCGAGACCCAGTACTTC